This record covers a single T cell receptor beta chain. Antigen specificity is unknown. Amplified TCR beta CDR3 regions were obtained using RNA transcripts as template. The first-round RT-PCR employed HTBI primers together with the Qiagen OneStep RT-PCR kit. A multiplex PCR was then performed as the second round. MiXCR, applied by TCRdb to the multiplex PCR reads, yields one record per CDR3 protein. The table lists about 590,000 distinct CDR3 sequences, less than 45% of them singletons. This sample was taken from a study of Graves' ophthalmopathy and Graves' hyperthyroidism. CDR1 and CDR2 from the germline V gene are SGHAT and FQNNGV. V dropped 2 bases and J dropped 2; count of bases not matched to a gene: 8. The CDR3 has 16 amino acids. Findings of the study overall: Both an approximately 68% sensitivity and a 72.22% specificity characterized the model's predictions of ophthalmopathy progression. With about 88% sensitivity and more than 75% specificity, a 13-signature model separated ophthalmopathy from stable hyperthyroidism.

Sequenced sample: peripheral blood or thyroid tissue (not recorded which). This receptor was taken from an adult man with Graves' hyperthyroidism. The chain has TRBV11-2 and TRBJ2-7, with 8 bases matching TRBD1. Here the CDR3 DNA reads TGTGCCAGCAGCTTATTCGGACAGGGAATCCCCTACGAGCAGTACTTC. As protein: CASSLFGQGIPYEQYF.